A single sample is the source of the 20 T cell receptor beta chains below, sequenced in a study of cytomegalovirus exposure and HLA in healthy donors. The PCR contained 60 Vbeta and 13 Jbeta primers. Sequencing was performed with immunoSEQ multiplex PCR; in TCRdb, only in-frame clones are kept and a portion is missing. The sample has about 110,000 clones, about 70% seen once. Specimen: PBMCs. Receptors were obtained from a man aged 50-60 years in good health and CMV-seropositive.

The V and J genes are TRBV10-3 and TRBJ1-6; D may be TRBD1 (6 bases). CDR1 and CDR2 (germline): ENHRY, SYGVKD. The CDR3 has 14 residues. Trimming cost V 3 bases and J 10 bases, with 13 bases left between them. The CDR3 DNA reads TGTGCCATCAGTGACCAACAGGGTCGGTCACCCCTCCACTTT. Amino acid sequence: CAISDQQGRSPLHF.

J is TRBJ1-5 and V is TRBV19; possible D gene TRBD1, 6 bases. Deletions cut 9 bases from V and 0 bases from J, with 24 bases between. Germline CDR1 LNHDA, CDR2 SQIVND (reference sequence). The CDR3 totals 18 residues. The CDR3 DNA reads TGTGCCAGCCTATCCGGACAGAGAGGGATGTCTAGCAATCAGCCCCAGCATTTT. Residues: CASLSGQRGMSSNQPQHF.

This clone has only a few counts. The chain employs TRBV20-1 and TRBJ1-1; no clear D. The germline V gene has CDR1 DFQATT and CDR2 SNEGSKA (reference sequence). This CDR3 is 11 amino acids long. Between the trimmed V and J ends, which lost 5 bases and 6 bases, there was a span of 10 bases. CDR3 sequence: CSALQRSEAFF. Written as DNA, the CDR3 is TGCAGTGCTTTACAGCGGTCTGAAGCTTTCTTT.

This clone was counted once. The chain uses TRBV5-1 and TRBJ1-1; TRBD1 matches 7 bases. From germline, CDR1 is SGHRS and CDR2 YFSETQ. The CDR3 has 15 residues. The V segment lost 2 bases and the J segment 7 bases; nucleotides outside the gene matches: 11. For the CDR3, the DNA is TGCGCCAGCAGCTTTTCCGTAGGGACAGACCTTGAAGCTTTCTTT. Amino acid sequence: CASSFSVGTDLEAFF.

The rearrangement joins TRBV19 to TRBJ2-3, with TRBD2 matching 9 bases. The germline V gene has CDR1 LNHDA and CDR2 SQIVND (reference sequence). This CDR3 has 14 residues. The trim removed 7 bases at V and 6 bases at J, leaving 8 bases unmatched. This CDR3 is CASIPRGGSDTQYF. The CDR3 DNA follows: TGTGCCAGTATCCCGCGGGGGGGCTCGGATACGCAGTATTTT.

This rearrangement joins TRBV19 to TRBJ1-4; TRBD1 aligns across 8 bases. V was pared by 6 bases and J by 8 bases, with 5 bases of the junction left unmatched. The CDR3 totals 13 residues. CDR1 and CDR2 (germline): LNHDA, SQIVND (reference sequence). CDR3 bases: TGTGCCAGTAGCCCTCACAGGGGGGAAAAACTGTTTTTT. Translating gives CASSPHRGEKLFF.

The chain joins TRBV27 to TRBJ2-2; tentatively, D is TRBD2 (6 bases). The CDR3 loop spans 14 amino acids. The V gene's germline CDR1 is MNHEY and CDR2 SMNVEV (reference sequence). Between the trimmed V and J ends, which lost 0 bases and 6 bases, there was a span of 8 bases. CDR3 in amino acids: CASSLSWGAGELFF. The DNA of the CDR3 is TGTGCCAGCAGTTTATCGTGGGGGGCCGGGGAGCTGTTTTTT.

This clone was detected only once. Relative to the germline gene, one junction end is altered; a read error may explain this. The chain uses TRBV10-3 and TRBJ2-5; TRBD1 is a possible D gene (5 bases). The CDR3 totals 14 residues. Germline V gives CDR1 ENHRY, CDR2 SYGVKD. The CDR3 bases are TGTGCAATCAGTAGTGCTGTAGGGGATAAGACCCAGTACTTC. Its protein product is CAISSAVGDKTQYF.

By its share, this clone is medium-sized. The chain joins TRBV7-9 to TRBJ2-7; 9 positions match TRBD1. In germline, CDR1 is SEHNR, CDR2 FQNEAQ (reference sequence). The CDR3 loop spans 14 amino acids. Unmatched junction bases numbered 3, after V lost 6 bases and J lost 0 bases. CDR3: CASRQGASSYEQYF. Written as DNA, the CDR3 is TGTGCCAGCAGACAGGGGGCGAGCTCCTACGAGCAGTACTTC.

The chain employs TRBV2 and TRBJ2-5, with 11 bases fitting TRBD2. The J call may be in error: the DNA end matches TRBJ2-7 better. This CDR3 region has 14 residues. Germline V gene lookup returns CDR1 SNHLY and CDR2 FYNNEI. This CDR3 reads CASRPGLAAYEQYF. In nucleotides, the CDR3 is TGTGCCAGCAGACCGGGACTAGCGGCCTACGAGCAGTACTTC.

The DNA of the CDR3 is TGTGCCAGCAGTTTACGGGACTCCGGAGACGAGCAGTACTTC. Residues: CASSLRDSGDEQYF. V gene TRBV27 combines with J gene TRBJ2-7; D possibly corresponds to TRBD2 (6 bases). V lost 2 bases and J lost 5, with 13 bases in between. The length of the CDR3 is 14 residues. Germline assignment: CDR1 MNHEY and CDR2 SMNVEV (reference sequence).

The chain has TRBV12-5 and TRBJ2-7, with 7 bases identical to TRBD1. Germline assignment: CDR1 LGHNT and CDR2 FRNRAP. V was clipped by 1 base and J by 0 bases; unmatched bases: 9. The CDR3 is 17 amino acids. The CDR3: CASGLARTGPTSYEQYF. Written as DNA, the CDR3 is TGTGCTAGTGGTTTGGCCCGGACAGGACCAACCTCCTACGAGCAGTACTTC. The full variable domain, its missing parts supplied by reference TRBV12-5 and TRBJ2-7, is DARVTQTPRHKVTEMGQEVTMRCQPILGHNTVFWYRQTMMQGLELLAYFRNRAPLDDSGMPKDRFSAEMPDATLATLKIQPSEPRDSAVYFCASGLARTGPTSYEQYFGPGTRLTVT.

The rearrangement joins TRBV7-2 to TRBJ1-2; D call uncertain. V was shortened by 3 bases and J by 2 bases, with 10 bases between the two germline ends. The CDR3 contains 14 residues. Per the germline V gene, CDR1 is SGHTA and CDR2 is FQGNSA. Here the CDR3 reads CASSLRIGNYGYTF. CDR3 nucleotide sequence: TGTGCCAGCAGCTTGCGGATCGGAAACTATGGCTACACCTTC.

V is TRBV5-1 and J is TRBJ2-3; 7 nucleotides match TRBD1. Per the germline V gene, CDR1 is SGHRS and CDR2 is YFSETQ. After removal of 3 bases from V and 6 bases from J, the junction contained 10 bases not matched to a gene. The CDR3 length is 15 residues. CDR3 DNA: TGCGCCAGCAGCTGGGGACAGCCTGTTGGGGATACGCAGTATTTT. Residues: CASSWGQPVGDTQYF.

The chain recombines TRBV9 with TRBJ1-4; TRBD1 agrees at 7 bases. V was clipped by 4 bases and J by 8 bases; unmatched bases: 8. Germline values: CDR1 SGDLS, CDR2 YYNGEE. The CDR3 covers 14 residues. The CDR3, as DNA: TGTGCCAGCAGCCCAGCACAGGGGCGGGAAAAACTGTTTTTT. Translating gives CASSPAQGREKLFF.

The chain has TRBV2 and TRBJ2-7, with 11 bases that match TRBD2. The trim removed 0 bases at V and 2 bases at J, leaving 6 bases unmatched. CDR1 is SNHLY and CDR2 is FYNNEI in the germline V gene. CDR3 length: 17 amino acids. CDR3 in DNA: TGTGCCAGCAGTGAAGCTTTGGGACTAGCGGAGACCTACGAGCAGTACTTC. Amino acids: CASSEALGLAETYEQYF.

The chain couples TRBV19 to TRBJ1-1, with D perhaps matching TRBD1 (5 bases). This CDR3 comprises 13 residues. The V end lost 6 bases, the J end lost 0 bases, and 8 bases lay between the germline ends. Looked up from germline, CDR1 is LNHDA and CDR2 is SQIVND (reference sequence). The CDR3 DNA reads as TGTGCCAGTAGACAGGCAATGAACACTGAAGCTTTCTTT. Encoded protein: CASRQAMNTEAFF.

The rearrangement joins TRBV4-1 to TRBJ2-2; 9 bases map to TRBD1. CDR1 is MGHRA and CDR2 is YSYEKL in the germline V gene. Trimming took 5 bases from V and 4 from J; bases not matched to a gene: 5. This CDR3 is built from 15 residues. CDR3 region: CASSKQTGGTGELFF. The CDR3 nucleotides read TGCGCCAGCAGCAAACAGACAGGGGGCACCGGGGAGCTGTTTTTT.

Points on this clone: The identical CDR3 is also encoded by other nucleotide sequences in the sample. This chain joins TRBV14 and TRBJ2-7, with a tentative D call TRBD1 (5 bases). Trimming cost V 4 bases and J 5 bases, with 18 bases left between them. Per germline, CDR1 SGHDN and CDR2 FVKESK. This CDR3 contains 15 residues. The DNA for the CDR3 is TGTGCCAGCAGCCGTGGGGCCGCCCAAGGAGACGAGCAGTACTTC. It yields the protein CASSRGAAQGDEQYF.

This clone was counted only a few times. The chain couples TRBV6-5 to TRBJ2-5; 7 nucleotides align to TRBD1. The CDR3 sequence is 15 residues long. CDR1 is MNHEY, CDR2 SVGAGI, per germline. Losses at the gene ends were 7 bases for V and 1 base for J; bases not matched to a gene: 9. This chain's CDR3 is CASKRQGVFQETQYF. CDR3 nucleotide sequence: TGTGCCAGCAAACGGCAGGGGGTCTTCCAAGAGACCCAGTACTTC.